This T cell receptor (beta chain) was documented in a study of blood T cell repertoires in COVID-19. Generated by immunoSEQ multiplex PCR, the TCRdb table keeps only in-frame clones and is missing some. The table lists 250,000 to 350,000 clones, roughly 89% of them singletons. The trim removed 4 bases at V and 3 bases at J, leaving 2 bases unmatched. The CDR3 is 13 residues long. The germline V gene has CDR1 KGHDR and CDR2 SFDVKD. Sequencing used peripheral blood. The sequence was obtained from a man aged 25 to 40 with acute or convalescent COVID-19. This chain links TRBV24-1 with TRBJ2-7, with 7 bases that match TRBD2. The CDR3 protein is CATSDSSGYEQYF. DNA for the CDR3: TGTGCCACCAGTGACTCTAGCGGCTACGAGCAGTACTTC.